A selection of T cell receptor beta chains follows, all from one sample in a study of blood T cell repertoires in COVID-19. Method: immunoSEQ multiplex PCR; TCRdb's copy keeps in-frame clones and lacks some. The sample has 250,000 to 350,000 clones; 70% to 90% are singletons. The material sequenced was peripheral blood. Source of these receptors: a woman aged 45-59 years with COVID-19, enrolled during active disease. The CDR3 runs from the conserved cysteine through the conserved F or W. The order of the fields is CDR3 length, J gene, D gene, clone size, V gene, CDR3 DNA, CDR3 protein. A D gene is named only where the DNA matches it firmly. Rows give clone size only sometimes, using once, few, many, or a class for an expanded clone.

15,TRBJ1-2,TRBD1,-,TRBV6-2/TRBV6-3,TGTGCCAGCAGTTACTCAAACAGGGGGCTTGGAGGCTACACCTTC,CASSYSNRGLGGYTF
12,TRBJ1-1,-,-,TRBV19,TGTGCCAGTCAGAGGTTGAACACTGAAGCTTTCTTT,CASQRLNTEAFF
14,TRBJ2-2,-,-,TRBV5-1,TGCGCCAGCAGCTTGGGAGGTAACACCGGGGAGCTGTTTTTT,CASSLGGNTGELFF
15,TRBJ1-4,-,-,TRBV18,TGTGCCAGCTCACCCCAGGGGAGACCTAATGAAAAACTGTTTTTT,CASSPQGRPNEKLFF
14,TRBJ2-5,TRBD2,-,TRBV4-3,TGCGCCAGCAGCCAAGACCTAGCGGCCGGGACCCAGTACTTC,CASSQDLAAGTQYF
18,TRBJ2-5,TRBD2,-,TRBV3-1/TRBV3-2,TGTGCCAGCAGCCAAGATAGGTTGCTAGCGGGAGCACAGGAGACCCAGTACTTC,CASSQDRLLAGAQETQYF
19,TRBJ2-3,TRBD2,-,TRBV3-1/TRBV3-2,TGTGCCAGCAGCCGAGTCGGGACTAGCGGGAGACGGGGCACAGATACGCAGTATTTT,CASSRVGTSGRRGTDTQYF
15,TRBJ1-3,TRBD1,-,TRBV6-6,TGTGCCAGCAGTCCGGGACAGGGAGTGGAAAACACCATATATTTT,CASSPGQGVENTIYF
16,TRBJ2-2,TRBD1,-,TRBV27,TGTGCCAGCAAAAAACCGGGACAGGGGATCTCCGGGGAGCTGTTTTTT,CASKKPGQGISGELFF
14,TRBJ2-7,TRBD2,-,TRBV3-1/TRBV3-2,TGTGCCAGCAGCCTACTAGCGGAGCGCTACGAGCAGTACTTC,CASSLLAERYEQYF
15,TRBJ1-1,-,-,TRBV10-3,TGTGCCATCAGTGAGTCGTATATAGGGGACACTGAAGCTTTCTTT,CAISESYIGDTEAFF
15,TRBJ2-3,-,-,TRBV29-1,TGCAGCGTTGAGACAGCTACCCTAACCACAGATACGCAGTATTTT,CSVETATLTTDTQYF
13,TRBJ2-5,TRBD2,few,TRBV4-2,TGTGCCAGCAGCCTTAGCGGGGCAGAGACCCAGTACTTC,CASSLSGAETQYF
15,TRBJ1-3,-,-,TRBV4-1,TGCGCCAGCAGCCATGGCCAGGGAACTGGAAACACCATATATTTT,CASSHGQGTGNTIYF
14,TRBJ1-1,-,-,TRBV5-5,TGTGCCAGCACCCCAAGGGAGGGTTACACTGAAGCTTTCTTT,CASTPREGYTEAFF
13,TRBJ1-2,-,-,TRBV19,TGTGCCACTCGGGATTGGGAATCTTATGGCTACACCTTC,CATRDWESYGYTF
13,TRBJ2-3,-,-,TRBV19,TGTGCCAGTAGTATTGGCAGCACAGATACGCAGTATTTT,CASSIGSTDTQYF
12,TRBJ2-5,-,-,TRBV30,TGTGCCTGGAGGGGGCTAGGGGAGACCCAGTACTTC,CAWRGLGETQYF
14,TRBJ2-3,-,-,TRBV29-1,TGCAGCGTTGAACGCCAGGGAAGGACAGATACGCAGTATTTT,CSVERQGRTDTQYF
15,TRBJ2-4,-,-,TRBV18,TGTGCCAGCTCACCACTGGGGCAAACGGACAACATTCAGTACTTC,CASSPLGQTDNIQYF
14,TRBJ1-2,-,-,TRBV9,TGTGCCAGCAGCGTAGGATCCCCCGGGACAAGGTACACCTTC,CASSVGSPGTRYTF
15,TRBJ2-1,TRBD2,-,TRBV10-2,TGCGCCAGCAGTGTGGTAGCGGGAGGGTACAATGAGCAGTTCTTC,CASSVVAGGYNEQFF